The rows below give T cell receptor beta chains drawn from one sample of a study of early T cells in non-severe SARS-CoV-2 infection. TCRdb redid the calling of the 5' RACE reads with MiXCR, one entry per CDR3 protein. The table lists roughly 70,000 distinct CDR3 sequences, roughly a fifth of them singletons. Sequenced here: whole blood, sampled at baseline. The source is an adult who was a healthcare worker with PCR-confirmed SARS-CoV-2 infection or an uninfected control (not recorded which). The CDR3 runs from the conserved cysteine through the conserved F or W. A D gene is named only where the DNA matches it firmly. Only part of the rows carry a size: once, few, many, or a class if the clone is expanded.

v_gene	abundance	d_gene	j_gene	CDR3nt	CDR3aa
TRBV28	few	.	TRBJ2-4	TGTGCCAGCAGTCCCTCGGACTTAGGCCACTCCAACATTCAGTACTTC	CASSPSDLGHSNIQYF
TRBV29-1	many	.	TRBJ1-1	TGCAGCGTTGAGGTAAACACTGAAGCTTTCTTT	CSVEVNTEAFF
TRBV7-9	.	.	TRBJ1-1	TGTGCCAGCACAGAGGGTAGCGGGGGAAACGAAGCTTTCTTT	CASTEGSGGNEAFF
TRBV20-1	.	.	TRBJ2-1	TGCAGTGCTGGCTTGGGGGGTCTGAGCTCCTACAATGAGCAGTTCTTC	CSAGLGGLSSYNEQFF
TRBV2	few	.	TRBJ2-3	TGTGCCAGCACCCCCCAAGATACGCAGTATTTT	CASTPQDTQYF
TRBV11-2	few	.	TRBJ2-3	TGTGCCAGCAGCTTAGGCGGGGTCCCTCCAGATACGCAGTATTTT	CASSLGGVPPDTQYF
TRBV29-1	.	TRBD1	TRBJ1-1	TGCAGCTGTCAGCGGACAGGGGGTACCAACACTGAAGCTTTCTTT	CSCQRTGGTNTEAFF
TRBV7-2	few	TRBD1	TRBJ2-5	TGTGCCAGCAGCCAACCCCCACGACAGGGTCCGTACTTC	CASSQPPRQGPYF
TRBV6-5	.	.	TRBJ2-7	TGTGCCAGCCAGGTAGGAGGGTATTTCAGCGAGCAGTACTTC	CASQVGGYFSEQYF
TRBV20-1	.	.	TRBJ1-6	TGCAGTGCTAGGGGAAACTCCTATAATTCACCCCTCCACTTT	CSARGNSYNSPLHF
TRBV3-1	.	.	TRBJ1-1	TGTGCCAGCAGCCTGGCCGGGGGCTACACTGAAGCTTTCTTT	CASSLAGGYTEAFF
TRBV19	.	.	TRBJ1-4	TGTGCCAGTACGGGGTGGGGTGAAGAAAAACTGTTTTTT	CASTGWGEEKLFF
TRBV3-1	.	.	TRBJ1-1	TGTGCCAGCAGCCAAGGGGGGCATAGAGGGACTGAAGCTTTCTTT	CASSQGGHRGTEAFF
TRBV12-3/TRBV12-4	.	TRBD1	TRBJ2-7	TGTGCCAGCAGTTCCCTCGGGACAGGGGACCACGAGCAGTACTTC	CASSSLGTGDHEQYF
TRBV5-1	.	.	TRBJ1-5	TGCGCCATCACTTATATCAGGGGAAGGAATCAGCCCCAGCATTTT	CAITYIRGRNQPQHF
TRBV3-1	.	TRBD1	TRBJ1-6	TGTGCCAGCAGCCAAAGACAGGGCCAGTCACCCCTCCACTTT	CASSQRQGQSPLHF
TRBV29-1	.	TRBD1	TRBJ1-1	TGCAGCGTGAGACAGGGGACTGAAGCTTTCTTT	CSVRQGTEAFF
TRBV10-3	few	TRBD2	TRBJ2-1	TGTGCCATCAGTCCTCTTTGGGGGGTAGCGGGCCCTTACAATGAGCAGTTCTTC	CAISPLWGVAGPYNEQFF
TRBV9	few	.	TRBJ1-3	TGTGCCAGCAGCGGAGGGGCAGGGATTGGAAACACCATATATTTT	CASSGGAGIGNTIYF
TRBV9	.	TRBD2	TRBJ2-3	TGTGCCAGCAGCGTAGTTAGTAGCGGGGGCACAGATACGCAGTATTTT	CASSVVSSGGTDTQYF
TRBV27	many	TRBD2	TRBJ2-5	TGTGCCAGCGGGACAGCGGGGGGGCTGAAGACCCAGTACTTC	CASGTAGGLKTQYF
TRBV7-9	.	TRBD2	TRBJ2-5	TGTGCCAGCAGCCGCGGACTAGCGGGGGGAGAGACCCAGTACTTC	CASSRGLAGGETQYF
TRBV30	.	.	TRBJ2-7	TGTGCCTGGAGCGCGGCTCCGAATACCTACGAGCAGTACTTC	CAWSAAPNTYEQYF
TRBV5-1	few	TRBD1	TRBJ2-7	TGCGCCAGCAGCTTGGAACCGGGACAGGGCTCCTACGAGCAGTACTTC	CASSLEPGQGSYEQYF
TRBV5-1	few	TRBD1	TRBJ2-1	TGCGCCAGCAGCTTGGGACAGGGTGGGAATGAGCAGTTCTTC	CASSLGQGGNEQFF
TRBV7-3	.	.	TRBJ1-6	TGTGCCAGCAGCGTTACAGTAGAGTCACCCCTCCACTTT	CASSVTVESPLHF
TRBV7-9	once	.	TRBJ2-1	TGTGCCAGCAGCCTACCGGCCGGACAGTTCTTC	CASSLPAGQFF
TRBV27	many	.	TRBJ2-3	TGTGCCAGCAGTAGGACAGAGAGCACAGATACGCAGTATTTT	CASSRTESTDTQYF
TRBV5-4	few	TRBD1	TRBJ1-4	TGTGCCAGCAGCTCACAGGGGGCAGGGGAAGAAAAACTGTTTTTT	CASSSQGAGEEKLFF
TRBV20-1	few	.	TRBJ1-6	TGCAGTGCTCCGGGAAGGGATGGATCACCCCTCCACTTT	CSAPGRDGSPLHF
TRBV9	.	.	TRBJ2-1	TGTGCCAGCAGCGGAACCAGGGCCCTCTACAATGAGCAGTTCTTC	CASSGTRALYNEQFF
TRBV18	.	.	TRBJ2-1	TGTGCCAGCTCACCACCGAGAACGGACAGAATGAACAATGAGCAGTTCTTC	CASSPPRTDRMNNEQFF
TRBV12-3/TRBV12-4	few	TRBD1	TRBJ1-1	TGTGCCAGCAGCCCCGGGACAGCCGAAGCTTTCTTT	CASSPGTAEAFF
TRBV3-1	.	.	TRBJ2-7	TGTGCCAGCAGCCAAGAAGGTACTACCTACGGGCAGTACTTC	CASSQEGTTYGQYF
TRBV6-2/TRBV6-3	.	TRBD1	TRBJ2-7	TGTGCCAGCAGTTACTTGGGACAGGGGAACGAGCAGTACTTC	CASSYLGQGNEQYF
TRBV27	.	.	TRBJ1-5	TGTGCCAGCAGCTACAGGAGTAGCAATCAGCCCCAGCATTTT	CASSYRSSNQPQHF
TRBV3-1	.	TRBD1	TRBJ2-4	TGTGCCAGCAGCCCTCCGGACAGGGGTAGCATTCAGTACTTC	CASSPPDRGSIQYF
TRBV18	few	.	TRBJ2-1	TGTGCCAGCTCACCGGACAGTTCTGGGGAGCAGTTCTTC	CASSPDSSGEQFF
TRBV12-3/TRBV12-4	few	TRBD2	TRBJ2-3	TGTGCCAGCAGTTTTCCCCGCAGCGGGGGGAAAGATACGCAGTATTTT	CASSFPRSGGKDTQYF